These 7 T cell receptor beta chains were sequenced from one sample in a study of blood T cell repertoires in COVID-19. TCRdb's copy holds only in-frame clones and misses some; the assay was immunoSEQ multiplex PCR. The sample includes 40,000 to 55,000 clones, 82% of them seen just once. Input material: peripheral blood. Receptors were obtained from a woman aged 70-85 years with acute or convalescent COVID-19.

This clone was counted a single time. The V gene is TRBV28, the J gene TRBJ2-3; 7 bases fit TRBD1. Trimming cost V 4 bases and J 0 bases; bases outside gene matches: 7. The length of the CDR3 is 16 residues. Germline lookup yields CDR1 MDHEN and CDR2 SYDVKM. The CDR3 loop reads CASSSMRQGSTDTQYF. DNA for the CDR3: TGTGCCAGCAGTTCGATGCGACAGGGTAGCACAGATACGCAGTATTTT. Full variable domain (remainder filled in from reference TRBV28 and TRBJ2-3): DVKVTQSSRYLVKRTGEKVFLECVQDMDHENMFWYRQDPGLGLRLIYFSYDVKMKEKGDIPEGYSVSREKKERFSLILESASTNQTSMYLCASSSMRQGSTDTQYFGPGTRLTVL.

The CDR3 reads CASSLVTGSNQPQHF. The CDR3, as DNA: TGTGCCAGCAGCTTAGTTACAGGGAGCAATCAGCCCCAGCATTTT. V usage is TRBV7-2 and J usage is TRBJ1-5; TRBD1 might be the D (6 bases). The germline V gene has CDR1 SGHTA and CDR2 FQGNSA. V lost 1 base and J lost 1, with 8 bases in between. The CDR3 loop spans 15 amino acids.

The rearrangement joins TRBV28 to TRBJ2-7; D is uncertain. The CDR3 covers 12 residues. V lost 2 bases, J lost 5 bases, and 7 bases lay in between. CDR1 and CDR2 (germline): MDHEN, SYDVKM. CDR3 coding DNA: TGTGCCAGCAGTTTAATCGTCGACGAGCAGTACTTC. Amino acids: CASSLIVDEQYF.

V is TRBV12-3 or TRBV12-4 and J is TRBJ1-5, with D possibly matching TRBD1 (5 bases). The CDR3 covers 13 residues. V dropped 5 bases and J dropped 7 bases, with 12 bases sitting between them. The CDR3 reads CASSPHRQQPQHF. The CDR3 coding sequence is TGTGCCAGCAGTCCCCACCGACAGCAGCCCCAGCATTTT.

V gene TRBV6-6 combines with J gene TRBJ2-7, with TRBD1 matching over 8 bases. The CDR3 extends over 13 amino acids. Germline lookup yields CDR1 MNHNY and CDR2 SVGAGI (reference sequence). V shed 7 bases, J shed 2 bases, and the junction held 4 bases outside the gene matches. As DNA, the CDR3 is TGTGCCAGCACTCTGGGACAGGCCTACGAGCAGTACTTC. Translation: CASTLGQAYEQYF.

CDR3 DNA: TGTGCCAGCAGCGTATCGGGGGACCCTTGGGGCGAGCAGTACTTC. Translation: CASSVSGDPWGEQYF. V is TRBV9 and J is TRBJ2-7; D might be TRBD2 (6 bases). The CDR3 runs 15 residues. The germline V and J ends were trimmed by 1 base and 6 bases, with 17 bases remaining between them. Germline V gene lookup returns CDR1 SGDLS and CDR2 YYNGEE.

J is TRBJ2-7 and V is TRBV7-9; maybe TRBD1 (7 bases). CDR1 and CDR2 (germline): SEHNR, FQNEAQ (reference sequence). The V and J ends lost 5 bases and 1 base respectively, with 12 bases between them. The CDR3 consists of 14 residues. The CDR3 sequence: CASSLQGGSYEQYF. The CDR3 DNA is TGTGCCAGCAGCCTTCAGGGGGGATCCTACGAGCAGTACTTC. The whole variable domain, filled in from reference TRBV7-9 and TRBJ2-7, reads DTGVSQNPRHKITKRGQNVTFRCDPISEHNRLYWYRQTLGQGPEFLTYFQNEAQLEKSRLLSDRFSAERPKGSFSTLEIQRTEQGDSAMYLCASSLQGGSYEQYFGPGTRLTVT.